This record covers a single TCR beta chain. This CDR3 has 15 amino acids. Trimming removed 3 bases from V and 4 bases from J; junction bases left unmatched: 5. Per the germline V gene, CDR1 is MNHNY and CDR2 is SVGAGI (reference sequence). The data stem from a study of blood T cell repertoires in COVID-19. Overall study context: Researchers got acute and convalescent COVID-19 samples from the United States, Italy and Spain. PBMCs, B-cell-depleted T cells, or T cells provided the cDNA or gDNA that made up the material.

In the original workflow: By means of reference gene primer amplification, nucleated cell counts were estimated. This table comes from immunoSEQ multiplex PCR, and its TCRdb copy is limited to in-frame clones, with some not included. The V and J calls and clone size were taken over from that table, and D and trimming were inferred from the DNA. This table has around 100,000 clones, around 83% appearing once. Followed longitudinally, the Seattle patients had been enrolled during active infection. The chain carries TRBV6-6 and TRBJ2-1; 8 bases match TRBD2. The material sequenced was peripheral blood. The TCR was taken from an older woman with COVID-19, enrolled during active disease. The CDR3 protein is CASSYRAGGYNEQFF. CDR3 in DNA: TGTGCCAGCAGTTATAGGGCGGGGGGATACAATGAGCAGTTCTTC.